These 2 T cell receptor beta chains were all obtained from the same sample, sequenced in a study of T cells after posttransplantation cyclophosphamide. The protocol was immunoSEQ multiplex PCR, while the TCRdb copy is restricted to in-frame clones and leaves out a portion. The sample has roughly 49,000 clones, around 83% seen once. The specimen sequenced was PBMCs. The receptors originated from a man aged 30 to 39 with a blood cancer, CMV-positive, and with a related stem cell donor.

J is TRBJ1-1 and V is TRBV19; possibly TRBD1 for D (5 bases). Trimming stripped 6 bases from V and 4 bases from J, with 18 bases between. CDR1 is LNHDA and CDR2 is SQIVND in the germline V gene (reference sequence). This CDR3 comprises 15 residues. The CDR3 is CASRGGGVLPTEAFF. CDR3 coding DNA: TGTGCCAGTAGAGGTGGGGGGGTACTACCCACTGAAGCTTTCTTT.

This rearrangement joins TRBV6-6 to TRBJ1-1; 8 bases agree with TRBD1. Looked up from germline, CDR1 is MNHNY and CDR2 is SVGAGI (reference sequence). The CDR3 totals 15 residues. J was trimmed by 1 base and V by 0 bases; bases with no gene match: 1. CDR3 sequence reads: CASSYSGQGNTEAFF. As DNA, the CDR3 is TGTGCCAGCAGTTACTCAGGACAGGGGAACACTGAAGCTTTCTTT.